The 19 T cell receptor beta chains listed next were all sequenced from one sample in a study of blood T cell repertoires in COVID-19. The repertoire was sequenced with immunoSEQ multiplex PCR; TCRdb's copy has only in-frame clones and lacks some. Of hundreds of thousands of clones listed, roughly 90% were seen once; the top ten hold around 3%. The source material was peripheral blood. These receptors were taken from a woman in her twenties or thirties with COVID-19, enrolled during active disease.

V is TRBV7-9 and J is TRBJ2-3; 7 bases fit TRBD2. Germline assignment: CDR1 SEHNR and CDR2 FQNEAQ (reference sequence). V was clipped by 4 bases and J by 6 bases; unmatched bases: 7. The CDR3 contains 14 residues. In DNA, the CDR3 is TGTGCCAGCAGCTCTCGGGGAGGGATCGATACGCAGTATTTT. Its protein is CASSSRGGIDTQYF.

This chain uses TRBV7-8 with TRBJ2-7, with D perhaps TRBD2 (6 bases). The V gene lost 5 bases and the J gene lost 6 bases, with 20 bases spanning the gap. The CDR3 has 15 amino acids. Germline CDR1 is SGHVS and CDR2 is FQNEAQ. CDR3 nucleotide sequence: TGTGCCAGCAGCCTACCTAGGGAGGCTGTGAGCGAGCAGTACTTC. Its protein product is CASSLPREAVSEQYF. The variable domain in full, completed from reference TRBV7-8 and TRBJ2-7, reads GAGVSQSPRYKVAKRGQDVALRCDPISGHVSLFWYQQALGQGPEFLTYFQNEAQLDKSGLPSDRFFAERPEGSVSTLKIQRTQQEDSAVYLCASSLPREAVSEQYFGPGTRLTVT.

The V call is TRBV5-6, the J call TRBJ1-2, with 7 bases aligning to TRBD1. Germline V gene sequence: CDR1 SGHDT, CDR2 YYEEEE. The CDR3 is 19 amino acids. Trimming removed 4 bases from V and 0 bases from J; junction bases left unmatched: 18. CDR3 nucleotides: TGTGCCAGCAGCCCCGGGACAGCGCTGGCCGGGTCGGCTAACTATGGCTACACCTTC. Its translation: CASSPGTALAGSANYGYTF.

Only one count was recorded for this clone. This rearrangement joins TRBV5-1 to TRBJ1-2, with TRBD1 matching over 7 bases. The CDR3 runs to 14 residues. J lost 2 bases, V lost 4 bases, and 5 bases had no gene match. The germline V gene encodes CDR1 SGHRS and CDR2 YFSETQ. The CDR3 region is CASSLLQGNYGYTF. As DNA, the CDR3 is TGCGCCAGCAGCCTACTACAGGGGAACTATGGCTACACCTTC.

V and J are TRBV6-5 and TRBJ2-7; 8 bases map to TRBD1. Per the germline V gene, CDR1 is MNHEY and CDR2 is SVGAGI. The V and J ends lost 6 bases and 6 bases, in that order; junction bases with no gene match: 4. The CDR3 totals 12 residues. The CDR3: CASRNTGGEQYF. CDR3 nucleotides: TGTGCCAGCAGAAACACAGGGGGCGAGCAGTACTTC.

V usage is TRBV19 and J usage is TRBJ1-2, with TRBD1 matching 10 bases. CDR1 LNHDA and CDR2 SQIVND come from the germline V gene (reference sequence). The CDR3 sequence is 10 residues long. In nucleotides, the CDR3 is TGTCCGACAGGGGGCTCTGGCTACACCTTC. Its translation is CPTGGSGYTF.

V is TRBV7-2 and J is TRBJ2-3; tentatively, D is TRBD2 (6 bases). This CDR3 region has 11 residues. The V gene lost 3 bases and the J gene lost 12 bases, with 10 bases spanning the gap. Germline lookup yields CDR1 SGHTA and CDR2 FQGNSA. The CDR3 nucleotides are TGTGCCAGCAGCTTGGACTACACCCAGTATTTT. Residues: CASSLDYTQYF.

The chain couples TRBV12-5 to TRBJ2-7, with 7 nucleotides matching TRBD1. Per the germline V gene, CDR1 is LGHNT and CDR2 is FRNRAP. This CDR3 comprises 13 residues. After removal of 6 bases from V and 5 bases from J, the junction contained 7 bases not matched to a gene. The CDR3 protein is CASGLDRVNEQYV. The CDR3 region has the DNA TGTGCTAGTGGATTAGACAGGGTAAACGAGCAGTACGTC.

The chain recombines TRBV28 with TRBJ2-7; TRBD1 might be the D (5 bases). Germline CDR1 is MDHEN and CDR2 is SYDVKM. Trimming took 3 bases from V and 6 from J, leaving 15 bases between them. This CDR3 is 14 amino acids long. The CDR3: CASSFVLGDSEQYF. CDR3 nucleotide sequence: TGTGCCAGCAGTTTCGTCCTAGGTGACAGCGAGCAGTACTTC.

This clone was seen more than once but under ten times. The V and J genes are TRBV4-1 and TRBJ2-1; TRBD2 matches at 7 bases. The trim removed 0 bases at V and 5 bases at J, leaving 16 bases unmatched. Germline lookup yields CDR1 MGHRA and CDR2 YSYEKL. The CDR3 sequence is 19 residues long. The DNA for the CDR3 is TGCGCCAGCAGCCAAGAGCCCTCGGGACTACCCAGATGGGACAATGAGCAGTTCTTC. Translation: CASSQEPSGLPRWDNEQFF.

The chain employs TRBV5-1 and TRBJ2-7, with 8 bases identical to TRBD2. Germline V gives CDR1 SGHRS, CDR2 YFSETQ. Trimming removed 2 bases from V and 4 bases from J; junction bases left unmatched: 5. The length of the CDR3 is 14 residues. The CDR3 coding sequence is TGCGCCAGCAGCTTTCGCACTAGCGGTTACGAGCAGTACTTC. Its translation: CASSFRTSGYEQYF.

J is TRBJ2-1 and V is TRBV5-8, with 9 bases that match TRBD2. This CDR3 contains 15 residues. The germline gives CDR1 SGHTS, CDR2 YDEGEE. V gave up 1 base and J gave up 7 bases; unmatched junction bases: 6. In DNA, the CDR3 is TGTGCCAGCAGCTTGTACAGCGGGGGGCGAAATGAGCAGTTCTTC. It yields the protein CASSLYSGGRNEQFF.

The chain combines TRBV6-5 with TRBJ1-6; weak D call: TRBD1 (5 bases). Trimming cost V 8 bases and J 0 bases, with 11 bases left between them. Germline lookup yields CDR1 MNHEY and CDR2 SVGAGI. The CDR3 extends over 15 amino acids. In nucleotides, the CDR3 is TGTGCCAGCGCAAGGGGCAGCTCCTATAATTCACCCCTCCACTTT. This translates into CASARGSSYNSPLHF.

This clone has a single count. The same CDR3 is also encoded by other DNA sequences in this sample. The J gene is TRBJ2-3, the V gene TRBV29-1, with 7 bases matching TRBD1. Per the germline V gene, CDR1 is SQVTM and CDR2 is ANQGSEA. There are 13 residues in the CDR3. V lost 5 bases, J lost 0 bases, and 2 bases stayed unmatched. The CDR3 DNA follows: TGCAGCGTTAGAGGGGGCAGCACAGATACGCAGTATTTT. Amino acid sequence: CSVRGGSTDTQYF.

This chain links TRBV20-1 with TRBJ2-5, with D perhaps matching TRBD2 (5 bases). Germline values: CDR1 DFQATT, CDR2 SNEGSKA (reference sequence). Trimming pared 3 bases from V and 3 bases from J, leaving 8 bases between. The CDR3 spans 12 residues. The CDR3 region is CSASGAEETQYF. CDR3 DNA sequence: TGCAGTGCTAGTGGAGCGGAAGAGACCCAGTACTTC.

The rearrangement joins TRBV28 to TRBJ2-7; a possible D gene is TRBD1 (6 bases). Trimming took 6 bases from V and 7 from J, leaving 13 bases between them. Germline loops: CDR1 MDHEN, CDR2 SYDVKM. CDR3 length: 12 amino acids. CDR3 bases: TGTGCCAGCAGCAGGGGAACCTGGGAGCAGTACTTC. Amino acids: CASSRGTWEQYF. The variable domain in full, completed from reference TRBV28 and TRBJ2-7, reads DVKVTQSSRYLVKRTGEKVFLECVQDMDHENMFWYRQDPGLGLRLIYFSYDVKMKEKGDIPEGYSVSREKKERFSLILESASTNQTSMYLCASSRGTWEQYFGPGTRLTVT.

The rearrangement joins TRBV18 to TRBJ2-1; 8 bases fit TRBD2. Germline lookup yields CDR1 KGHSH and CDR2 LQKENI. Unmatched junction bases numbered 10, after V lost 3 bases and J lost 9 bases. This CDR3 has 15 residues. The CDR3 protein is CASSPATSGQVEQFF. CDR3 nucleotides: TGTGCCAGCTCACCGGCCACTAGCGGCCAGGTTGAGCAGTTCTTC.

This clone appeared a single time. J is TRBJ2-7 and V is TRBV4-3; 9 nucleotides agree with TRBD1. The CDR3 spans 14 residues. In germline, CDR1 is LGHNA, CDR2 YSLEER. V shed 3 bases and J 5 bases; nucleotides not matched to a gene: 5. CDR3 nucleotide sequence: TGCGCCAGCAGCCAGGGACAGGGTGGCCACGAGCAGTACTTC. Its translation is CASSQGQGGHEQYF.

The chain has TRBV30 and TRBJ1-2; D perhaps matches TRBD1 (5 bases). Germline assignment: CDR1 GTSNPN and CDR2 SVGIG (reference sequence). This CDR3 is built from 17 residues. Trimming stripped 5 bases from V and 4 bases from J, with 26 bases between. The CDR3 protein is CAWGFRAPLPGSYGYTF. The CDR3 DNA follows: TGTGCCTGGGGTTTCCGGGCTCCATTACCAGGGTCCTATGGCTACACCTTC.